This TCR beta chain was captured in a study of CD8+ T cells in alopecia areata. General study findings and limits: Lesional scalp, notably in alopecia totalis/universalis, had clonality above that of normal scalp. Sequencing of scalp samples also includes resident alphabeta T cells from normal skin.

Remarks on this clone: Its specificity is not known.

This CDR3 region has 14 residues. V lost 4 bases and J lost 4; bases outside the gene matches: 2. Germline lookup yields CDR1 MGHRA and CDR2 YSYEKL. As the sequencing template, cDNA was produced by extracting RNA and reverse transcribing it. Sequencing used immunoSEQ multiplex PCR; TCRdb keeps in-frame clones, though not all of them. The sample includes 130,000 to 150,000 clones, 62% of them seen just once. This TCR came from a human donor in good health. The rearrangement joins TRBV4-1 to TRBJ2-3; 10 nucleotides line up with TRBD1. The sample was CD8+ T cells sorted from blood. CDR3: CASSRGTGADTQYF. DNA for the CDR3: TGCGCCAGCAGCCGCGGGACAGGGGCAGATACGCAGTATTTT.